This T cell receptor beta chain originates from a study of CD8 T cells in Susac syndrome. TEMRA cells were FACS-enriched, while CD8+ and CD4+ T cells were negatively isolated. Reverse transcription used roughly 0.5 to 1 ug RNA and random hexamers. TCRdb ran MiXCR on the immunoSEQ multiplex PCR reads and lists one entry per CDR3 protein. The sample lists about 130,000 distinct CDR3 sequences, over 85% seen once, with 0.21% in the top ten. The material sequenced was CD8+ T cells from PBMCs. This TCR derives from a human donor with Susac syndrome.

CDR3 sequence reads: CASSLVAGEKLFF. The CDR3 nucleotides read TGTGCCAGCAGCTTGGTCGCGGGCGAAAAACTGTTTTTT. The chain uses TRBV5-6 and TRBJ1-4; the D is unclear. V lost 0 bases and J lost 8, with 8 bases in between. Germline V lookup: CDR1 SGHDT, CDR2 YYEEEE. The CDR3 is 13 residues long.